This TCR beta chain was retrieved from a study of response to subunit inactivated influenza vaccine. TCRdb reprocessed the RT-PCR reads with MiXCR, giving one entry per CDR3 protein. This sample yields 500,000 to 650,000 distinct CDR3 sequences, of which 7.6% are seen a single time; 10% to 15% belongs to the top ten. Germline V lookup: CDR1 SGHRS, CDR2 YFSETQ. Trimming left V 7 bases short and J 5 bases short, with 15 bases between. The CDR3 length is 14 residues. Sequencing used PBMCs from blood, obtained approximately 25 months after vaccination. This chain connects TRBV5-1 to TRBJ2-2; TRBD2 is a possible D gene (5 bases). The TCR sequence derives from a man aged 50 to 69 who received an inactivated influenza vaccine. For the CDR3, the DNA is TGCGCCAGCGAAATCCTGGGCGGGACCGGGGAGCTGTTTTTT. Its translation: CASEILGGTGELFF.